This paragraph reports one T cell receptor beta chain. V lost 5 bases to trimming and J lost 1 base; unmatched junction nucleotides: 12. CDR1 is SGHTA, CDR2 FQGNSA, per germline. The CDR3 covers 19 residues. This record belongs to a study of blood T cell repertoires in COVID-19. About the study: The origin of the acute and convalescent COVID-19 samples was the United States, Italy and Spain. Nucleic acid was either cDNA or gDNA, and it came from T cells, B-cell-depleted T cells, or PBMCs.

Original processing notes: Amplification of reference gene primers provided the estimated nucleated cell counts. The table came from immunoSEQ multiplex PCR; TCRdb's copy has only in-frame clones and leaves some out. V and J calls and clone size are those listed in that table; D and trimming were worked out from the DNA. The table lists approximately 240,000 clones, approximately 81% of them singletons. This TCR was sampled from a man aged 45-65 years who had recovered from COVID-19. The rearrangement links TRBV7-2 to TRBJ2-2, with 11 nucleotides matching TRBD2. The sample consisted of peripheral blood. CDR3 in amino acids: CASSPRVGSGRGNTGELFF. CDR3 sequence (DNA): TGTGCCAGCAGCCCAAGAGTGGGTAGCGGGAGGGGGAACACCGGGGAGCTGTTTTTT.